One sample yielded the 25 T cell receptor beta chains listed below, sequenced in a study of cytomegalovirus exposure and HLA in healthy donors. The study ran its PCR with 60 Vbeta and 13 Jbeta primers. Sequencing used immunoSEQ multiplex PCR; TCRdb keeps in-frame clones, though not all of them. The data hold 100,000 to 150,000 clones, with around 70% observed a single time. The specimen sequenced was PBMCs. The receptors originated from a man aged 25-40 years in good health and CMV-seropositive.

The chain links TRBV15 to TRBJ1-4; D is ambiguous. The V end lost 1 base, the J end lost 8 bases, and 11 bases lay between the germline ends. Germline CDR1 reads LNHNV; CDR2 reads YYDKDF (reference sequence). The CDR3 is 14 amino acids. The CDR3 loop reads CATSRGQRHEKLFF. CDR3 coding DNA: TGTGCCACCAGCAGAGGTCAACGACACGAAAAACTGTTTTTT.

Details on this clone: A junction end diverges from the germline sequence, so it may reflect a read error. The gene calls are TRBV4-1 and TRBJ2-1, with TRBD2 as a possible D gene (5 bases). Germline CDR1 and CDR2: MGHRA and YSYEKL. The CDR3 runs to 16 residues. The CDR3 loop is CVSSQDTRETYNEQFF. CDR3 in DNA: TGCGTCAGCAGCCAAGACACGAGGGAGACCTACAATGAGCAGTTCTTC.

V usage is TRBV5-1 and J usage is TRBJ2-5, with 7 nucleotides matching TRBD2. Germline CDR1 SGHRS, CDR2 YFSETQ. This CDR3 is built from 14 residues. After removal of 6 bases from V and 2 bases from J, the junction contained 7 bases not matched to a gene. CDR3 amino acids: CASTREGSQETQYF. CDR3 nucleotides: TGCGCCAGCACCAGGGAGGGATCTCAAGAGACCCAGTACTTC.

The rearrangement links TRBV2 to TRBJ2-7; TRBD2 aligns across 12 bases. The CDR3 is 13 amino acids. V shed 7 bases and J 4 bases; nucleotides not matched to a gene: 2. CDR1 is SNHLY, CDR2 FYNNEI, per germline. The CDR3 bases are TGTGCCAGCATCGGACTAGCGGGATACGAGCAGTACTTC. Its translation: CASIGLAGYEQYF.

The CDR3 reads CASSLSRGSYEQYF. The CDR3 DNA is TGTGCCAGCAGCTTAAGCAGGGGCTCCTACGAGCAGTACTTC. The chain carries TRBV7-3 and TRBJ2-7; D is perhaps TRBD1 (6 bases). Germline V gene data show CDR1 as SGHTA and CDR2 as FQGTGA. The CDR3 length is 14 residues. V was pared by 1 base and J by 0 bases, with 7 bases between.

The gene calls are TRBV6-5 and TRBJ2-7; 10 nucleotides agree with TRBD1. The germline gives CDR1 MNHEY, CDR2 SVGAGI. The CDR3 is 13 amino acids. The V segment lost 9 bases and the J segment 2 bases; nucleotides outside the gene matches: 4. For the CDR3, the DNA is TGTGCCAGTAGGACAGGGGGAACCTACGAGCAGTACTTC. It translates to CASRTGGTYEQYF.

V gene TRBV10-3 combines with J gene TRBJ2-1; 10 positions match TRBD2. The junction had 9 bases not matched to a gene; V was cut back by 10 bases and J by 0 bases. There are 16 residues in the CDR3. CDR1 is ENHRY and CDR2 is SYGVKD in the germline V gene. CDR3 loop: CATGVQREGSYNEQFF. In nucleotides, the CDR3 is TGTGCCACTGGAGTTCAGCGGGAGGGCTCCTACAATGAGCAGTTCTTC.

This chain connects TRBV5-4 to TRBJ2-2; 7 bases are a match to TRBD2. Per germline, CDR1 SGHNT and CDR2 YYREEE (reference sequence). The V gene end was trimmed by 10 bases and the J gene end by 0 bases; junction bases not matched to a gene: 6. The CDR3 extends over 14 amino acids. The CDR3: CALGEGPNTGELFF. CDR3 nucleotide sequence: TGTGCCCTGGGGGAGGGACCGAACACCGGGGAGCTGTTTTTT.

V and J are TRBV6-1 and TRBJ1-6, with a possible D match to TRBD1 (6 bases). The CDR3 loop spans 14 amino acids. Germline V CDR1 and CDR2: MNHNS, SASEGT. Trimming removed 7 bases at V and 7 bases at J, with 14 bases between. CDR3 in DNA: TGTGCCAGCACCTTACAGGGAGCGAATTCACCCCTCCACTTT. It encodes CASTLQGANSPLHF.

This clone came up a few times. The germline gene is not matched at one end of the junction; a read error may be the cause. V is TRBV5-1 and J is TRBJ2-7; TRBD2 agrees at 8 bases. The CDR3 is 11 amino acids. Germline CDR1 reads SGHRS; CDR2 reads YFSETQ. The CDR3 sequence: CASRGSGSSHF. The CDR3 bases are TGCGCCAGCAGAGGCAGCGGGAGCAGTCACTTC.

The chain joins TRBV5-1 to TRBJ1-2; D uncertain. From germline, CDR1 is SGHRS and CDR2 YFSETQ. V gave up 2 bases and J gave up 5 bases, with 16 bases separating them. The CDR3 has 15 amino acids. The CDR3 DNA sequence: TGCGCCAGCAGCTTAATGCACAGTCGTGATTATGGCTACACCTTC. It codes for CASSLMHSRDYGYTF.

This chain links TRBV29-1 with TRBJ1-2; D might be TRBD1 (6 bases). The CDR3 length is 15 residues. Germline loops: CDR1 SQVTM, CDR2 ANQGSEA. Trimming removed 7 bases at V and 0 bases at J, with 18 bases between. The chain's CDR3 is CSAGTSTRSNYGYTF. CDR3 coding DNA: TGCAGCGCCGGGACAAGTACACGCTCTAACTATGGCTACACCTTC.

The CDR3 DNA follows: TGTGCCAGCAGCCTACTCTCTATTACCGGGGAGCTGTTTTTT. Protein product: CASSLLSITGELFF. The chain uses TRBV7-6 and TRBJ2-2, with D unclear. In germline, CDR1 is SGHVS, CDR2 FNYEAQ. CDR3 length: 14 residues. The V end was cut by 5 bases, the J end by 5 bases, with 12 bases between.

This rearrangement joins TRBV5-1 to TRBJ1-4; D is ambiguous. V gave up 1 base and J gave up 6 bases, with 10 bases separating them. This CDR3 is 14 amino acids long. Germline values: CDR1 SGHRS, CDR2 YFSETQ. CDR3 nucleotides: TGCGCCAGCAGCTTGATGCCCGCGGATGAAAAACTGTTTTTT. This gives the protein CASSLMPADEKLFF.

The CDR3 DNA reads as TGTGCCAGCAGTGAGAGGGACAGAAACACTGAAGCTTTCTTT. Protein: CASSERDRNTEAFF. This chain joins TRBV2 and TRBJ1-1; 7 bases line up with TRBD1. The CDR3 is made up of 14 amino acids. Germline V CDR1 and CDR2: SNHLY, FYNNEI. Trimming at V came to 3 bases and at J to 2 bases, leaving 3 bases not matched to a gene. The whole variable domain, filled in from reference TRBV2 and TRBJ1-1, reads EPEVTQTPSHQVTQMGQEVILRCVPISNHLYFYWYRQILGQKVEFLVSFYNNEISEKSEIFDDQFSVERPDGSNFTLKIRSTKLEDSAMYFCASSERDRNTEAFFGQGTRLTVV.

This clone has just one count. The V gene is TRBV5-8, the J gene TRBJ2-3; D may be TRBD2 (6 bases). The CDR3 sequence is 14 residues long. Germline V CDR1 and CDR2: SGHTS, YDEGEE. V was trimmed by 5 bases and J by 1 base, leaving 11 bases between them. The CDR3 bases are TGTGCCAGCAGGCGGGGACTGGGCACAGATACGCAGTATTTT. It encodes CASRRGLGTDTQYF. Based on the CDR3 plus reference TRBV5-8 and TRBJ2-3, the full variable domain is EAGVTQSPTHLIKTRGQQATLRCSPISGHTSVYWYQQALGLGLQFLLWYDEGEERNRGNFPPRFSGRQFPNYSSELNVNALELEDSALYLCASRRGLGTDTQYFGPGTRLTVL.

This clone was observed a few times. The rearrangement joins TRBV28 to TRBJ1-3; 7 bases are shared with TRBD1. This CDR3 comprises 16 residues. With 5 bases clipped from V and 3 bases from J, the junction kept 10 bases outside the gene matches. Per germline, CDR1 MDHEN and CDR2 SYDVKM. CDR3 in amino acids: CASSTSDRVGGNTIYF. As DNA, the CDR3 is TGTGCCAGCAGTACCTCAGACAGGGTGGGTGGAAACACCATATATTTT. Full variable domain (outside the CDR3, taken from reference TRBV28 and TRBJ1-3): DVKVTQSSRYLVKRTGEKVFLECVQDMDHENMFWYRQDPGLGLRLIYFSYDVKMKEKGDIPEGYSVSREKKERFSLILESASTNQTSMYLCASSTSDRVGGNTIYFGEGSWLTVV.

The rearrangement uses TRBV7-2 and TRBJ2-5; TRBD2 aligns across 9 bases. CDR3 length equals 15 residues. The ends lost 2 bases at V and 7 bases at J; junction bases unmatched: 8. The germline gives CDR1 SGHTA, CDR2 FQGNSA. The CDR3 sequence: CASSLIPSGKGTQYF. The CDR3 DNA reads TGTGCCAGCAGCTTAATACCTAGCGGGAAAGGGACCCAGTACTTC.

The gene calls are TRBV7-9 and TRBJ2-5; no firm D call. The ends were cut back, 5 bases at V and 11 bases at J, with 18 bases in the middle. Germline V CDR1 and CDR2: SEHNR, FQNEAQ (reference sequence). This CDR3 has 13 residues. In DNA, the CDR3 is TGTGCCAGCAGCATTAGCTCGGCTGCCGGGCAGTACTTC. Its protein product is CASSISSAAGQYF.

The rearrangement uses TRBV10-3 and TRBJ1-5; the D is unclear. V lost 0 bases, J lost 10 bases, and 7 bases lay in between. Germline values: CDR1 ENHRY, CDR2 SYGVKD. This CDR3 spans 12 amino acids. DNA for the CDR3: TGTGCCATCAGTGAGTCTCGCGTACCCCAGCATTTT. Protein: CAISESRVPQHF.

J is TRBJ1-5 and V is TRBV10-3; TRBD1 matches 8 bases. The J segment lost 6 bases and the V segment lost 9 bases, leaving 4 bases of the junction unmatched. Germline V CDR1 and CDR2: ENHRY, SYGVKD. There are 12 residues in the CDR3. DNA for the CDR3: TGTGCCATAAAAGACAGGGGTCAGCCCCAGCATTTT. Translation gives CAIKDRGQPQHF.

V usage is TRBV28 and J usage is TRBJ2-3; D remains ambiguous. The CDR3 runs to 12 residues. Germline CDR1 and CDR2: MDHEN and SYDVKM. V was clipped by 4 bases and J by 5 bases, with 7 bases between them. This chain's CDR3 is CASSSREDTQYF. In nucleotides, the CDR3 is TGTGCCAGCAGTTCCCGAGAAGATACGCAGTATTTT.

About this clone itself: One end of the junction fails to match germline, which may point to a read error. Other DNA sequences in the same sample also yield this CDR3. CDR3 loop: CATHRSVANTEAFF. CDR3 nucleotide sequence: TGTGCCACACATCGATCCGTAGCTAACACTGAAGCTTTCTTC. V and J are TRBV6-5 and TRBJ1-1; D remains unclear. CDR1 and CDR2 from the germline V gene are MNHEY and SVGAGI. There are 14 residues in the CDR3.

This chain connects TRBV7-2 to TRBJ2-7; 8 positions match TRBD2. CDR3 size: 15 residues. The junction had 4 bases not matched to a gene; V was cut back by 1 base and J by 2 bases. Germline CDR1 SGHTA, CDR2 FQGNSA. CDR3 coding DNA: TGTGCCAGCAGCTTAGATGGCGGGAGGACCTACGAGCAGTACTTC. Its protein product is CASSLDGGRTYEQYF.

The chain is built from TRBV13 and TRBJ1-4; the D is unclear. CDR3 length: 13 residues. Trimming left V 1 base short and J 8 bases short, with 8 bases between. Per germline, CDR1 PRHDT and CDR2 FYEKMQ (reference sequence). The CDR3 region is CASSLEGREKLFF. The CDR3 region has the DNA TGTGCCAGCAGCTTAGAAGGGAGAGAAAAACTGTTTTTT.